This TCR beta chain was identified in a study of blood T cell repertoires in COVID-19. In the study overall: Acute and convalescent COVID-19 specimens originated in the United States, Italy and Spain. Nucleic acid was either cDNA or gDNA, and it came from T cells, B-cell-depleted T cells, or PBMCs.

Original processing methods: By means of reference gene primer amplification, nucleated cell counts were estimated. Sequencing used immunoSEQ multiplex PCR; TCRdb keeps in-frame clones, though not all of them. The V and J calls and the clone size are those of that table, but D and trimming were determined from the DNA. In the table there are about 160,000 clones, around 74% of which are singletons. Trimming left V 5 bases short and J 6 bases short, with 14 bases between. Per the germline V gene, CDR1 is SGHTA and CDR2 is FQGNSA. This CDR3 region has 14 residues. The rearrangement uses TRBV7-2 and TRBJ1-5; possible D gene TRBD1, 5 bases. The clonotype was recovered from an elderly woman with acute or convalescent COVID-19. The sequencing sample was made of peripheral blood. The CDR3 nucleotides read TGTGCCAGCAGCCCGGCGGGGGGTGGTCAGCCCCAGCATTTT. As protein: CASSPAGGGQPQHF.